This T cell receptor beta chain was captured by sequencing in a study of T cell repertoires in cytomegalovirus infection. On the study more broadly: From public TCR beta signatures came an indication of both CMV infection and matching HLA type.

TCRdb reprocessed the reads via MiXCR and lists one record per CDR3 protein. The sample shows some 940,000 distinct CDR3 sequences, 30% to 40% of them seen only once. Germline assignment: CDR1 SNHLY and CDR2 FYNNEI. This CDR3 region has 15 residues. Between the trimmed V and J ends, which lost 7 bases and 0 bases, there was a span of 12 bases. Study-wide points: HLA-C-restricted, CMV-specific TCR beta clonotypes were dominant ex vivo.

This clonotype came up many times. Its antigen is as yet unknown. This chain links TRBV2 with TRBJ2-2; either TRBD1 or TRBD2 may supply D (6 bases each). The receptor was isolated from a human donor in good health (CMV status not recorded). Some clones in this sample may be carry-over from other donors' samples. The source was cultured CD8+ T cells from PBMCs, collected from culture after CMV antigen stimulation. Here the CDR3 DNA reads TGTGCCAGCACGGGGGCCACCTCGAACACCGGGGAGCTGTTTTTT. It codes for CASTGATSNTGELFF.